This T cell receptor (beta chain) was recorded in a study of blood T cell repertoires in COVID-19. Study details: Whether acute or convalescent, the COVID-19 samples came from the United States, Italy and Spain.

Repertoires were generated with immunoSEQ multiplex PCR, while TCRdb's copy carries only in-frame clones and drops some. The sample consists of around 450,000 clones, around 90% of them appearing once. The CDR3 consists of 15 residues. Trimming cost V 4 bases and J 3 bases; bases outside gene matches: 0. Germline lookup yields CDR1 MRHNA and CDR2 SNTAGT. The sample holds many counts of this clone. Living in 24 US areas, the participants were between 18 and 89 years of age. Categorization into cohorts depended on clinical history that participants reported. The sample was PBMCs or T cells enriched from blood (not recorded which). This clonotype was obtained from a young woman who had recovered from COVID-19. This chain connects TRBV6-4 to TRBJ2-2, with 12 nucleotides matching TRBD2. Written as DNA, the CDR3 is TGTGCCAGCAGTGGGACTAGCGGGGACACCGGGGAGCTGTTTTTT. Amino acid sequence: CASSGTSGDTGELFF.